One and the same sample provided the 5 T cell receptor beta chains below, sequenced in a study of blood T cell repertoires in COVID-19. Assay used: immunoSEQ multiplex PCR; TCRdb lists only in-frame clones, some missing. The repertoire consists of around 110,000 clones, with 80% occurring once and the leading ten covering 16%. The sample taken for sequencing was peripheral blood. The receptors stem from a man aged 55-75 years with active or convalescent COVID-19.

V and J are TRBV5-1 and TRBJ2-6; TRBD2 is a possible D gene (5 bases). Trimming stripped 4 bases from V and 4 bases from J, with 12 bases between. Germline V CDR1 and CDR2: SGHRS, YFSETQ. The CDR3 consists of 15 residues. This chain's CDR3 is CASSPAGPGANVLTF. CDR3 sequence (DNA): TGCGCCAGCAGCCCCGCGGGCCCCGGGGCCAACGTCCTGACTTTC.

V and J are TRBV6-5 and TRBJ2-1; D not certain. V shed 6 bases and J shed 7 bases, with 7 bases lying between them. Germline assignment: CDR1 MNHEY and CDR2 SVGAGI. CDR3 length: 11 residues. Written as DNA, the CDR3 is TGTGCCAGCAGGTTAGAGAATGAGCAGTTCTTC. This encodes CASRLENEQFF.

V and J are TRBV14 and TRBJ2-3; tentative D call: TRBD2 (5 bases). The germline V gene has CDR1 SGHDN and CDR2 FVKESK. There are 16 residues in the CDR3. The V gene lost 1 base and the J gene lost 2 bases, with 13 bases spanning the gap. The CDR3, as DNA: TGTGCCAGCAGCCAAGGAATTCAGCGGTCCACAGATACGCAGTATTTT. It codes for CASSQGIQRSTDTQYF. Variable domain in full (rest from reference TRBV14 and TRBJ2-3): EAGVTQFPSHSVIEKGQTVTLRCDPISGHDNLYWYRRVMGKEIKFLLHFVKESKQDESGMPNNRFLAERTGGTYSTLKVQPAELEDSGVYFCASSQGIQRSTDTQYFGPGTRLTVL.

The chain couples TRBV11-3 to TRBJ2-5; 8 positions match TRBD1. The CDR3 is 16 amino acids. V was clipped by 5 bases and J by 7 bases; unmatched bases: 15. Germline assignment: CDR1 SGHNT and CDR2 YENEEA. DNA for the CDR3: TGTGCCAGCAGCCCCACCAGGGCAGGGGGCAGGGGGACCCAGTACTTC. It translates to CASSPTRAGGRGTQYF. Full variable domain (rest looked up from reference TRBV11-3 and TRBJ2-5): EAGVVQSPRYKIIEKKQPVAFWCNPISGHNTLYWYLQNLGQGPELLIRYENEEAVDDSQLPKDRFSAERLKGVDSTLKIQPAELGDSAVYLCASSPTRAGGRGTQYFGPGTRLLVL.

The gene calls are TRBV7-2 and TRBJ1-4; D not resolved. The CDR3 spans 14 residues. Trimming stripped 4 bases from V and 5 bases from J, with 11 bases between. Germline values: CDR1 SGHTA, CDR2 FQGNSA. The CDR3 region is CASSSRASNEKLFF. In DNA, the CDR3 is TGTGCCAGCAGCTCGCGGGCCTCAAATGAAAAACTGTTTTTT.